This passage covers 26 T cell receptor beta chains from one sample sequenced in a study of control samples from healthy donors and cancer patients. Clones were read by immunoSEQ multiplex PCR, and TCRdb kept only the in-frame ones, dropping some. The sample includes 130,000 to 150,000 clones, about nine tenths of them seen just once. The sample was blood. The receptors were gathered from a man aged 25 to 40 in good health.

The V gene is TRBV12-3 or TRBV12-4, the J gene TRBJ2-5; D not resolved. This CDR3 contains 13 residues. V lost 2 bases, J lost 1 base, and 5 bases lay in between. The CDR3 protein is CASSLNRQETQYF. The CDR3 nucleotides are TGTGCCAGCAGTTTAAACCGCCAAGAGACCCAGTACTTC.

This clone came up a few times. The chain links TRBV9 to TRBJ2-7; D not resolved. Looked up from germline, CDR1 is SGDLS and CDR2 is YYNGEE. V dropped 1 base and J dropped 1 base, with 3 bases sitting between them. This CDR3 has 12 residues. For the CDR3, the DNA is TGTGCCAGCAGCGTAAGGTCCTACGAGCAGTACTTC. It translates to CASSVRSYEQYF.

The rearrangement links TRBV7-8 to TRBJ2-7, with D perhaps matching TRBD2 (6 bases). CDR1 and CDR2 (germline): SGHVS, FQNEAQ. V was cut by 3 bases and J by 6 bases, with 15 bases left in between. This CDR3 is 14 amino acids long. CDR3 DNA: TGTGCCAGCAGCTTCACCCGCGGGGCAAGCGAGCAGTACTTC. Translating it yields CASSFTRGASEQYF.

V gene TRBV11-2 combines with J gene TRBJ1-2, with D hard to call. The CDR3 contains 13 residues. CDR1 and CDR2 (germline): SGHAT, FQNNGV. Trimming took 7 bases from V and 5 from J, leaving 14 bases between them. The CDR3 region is CASTDLSLYGYTF. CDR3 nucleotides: TGTGCCAGCACCGACCTCTCCTTGTATGGCTACACCTTC.

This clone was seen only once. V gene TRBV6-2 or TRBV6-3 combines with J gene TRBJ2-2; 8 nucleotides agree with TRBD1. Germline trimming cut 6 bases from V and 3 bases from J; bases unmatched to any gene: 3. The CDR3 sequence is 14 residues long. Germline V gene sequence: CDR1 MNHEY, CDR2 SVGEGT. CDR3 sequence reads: CASSETGDTGELFF. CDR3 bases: TGTGCCAGCAGCGAGACAGGGGACACCGGGGAGCTGTTTTTT.

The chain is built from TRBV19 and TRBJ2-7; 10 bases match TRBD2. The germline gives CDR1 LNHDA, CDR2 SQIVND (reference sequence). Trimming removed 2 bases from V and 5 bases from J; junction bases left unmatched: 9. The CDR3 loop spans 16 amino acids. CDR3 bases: TGTGCCAGTAGTATATTTCATAGCGGGAGGAGGAACGAGCAGTACTTC. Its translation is CASSIFHSGRRNEQYF.

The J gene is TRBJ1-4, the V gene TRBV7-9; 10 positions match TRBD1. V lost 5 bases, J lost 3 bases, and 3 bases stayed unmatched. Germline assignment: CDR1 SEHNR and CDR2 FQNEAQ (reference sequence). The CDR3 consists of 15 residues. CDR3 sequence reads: CASSPGTGANEKLFF. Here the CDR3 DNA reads TGTGCCAGCAGCCCGGGGACAGGGGCTAATGAAAAACTGTTTTTT. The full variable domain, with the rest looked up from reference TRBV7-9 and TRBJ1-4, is DTGVSQNPRHKITKRGQNVTFRCDPISEHNRLYWYRQTLGQGPEFLTYFQNEAQLEKSRLLSDRFSAERPKGSFSTLEIQRTEQGDSAMYLCASSPGTGANEKLFFGSGTQLSVL.

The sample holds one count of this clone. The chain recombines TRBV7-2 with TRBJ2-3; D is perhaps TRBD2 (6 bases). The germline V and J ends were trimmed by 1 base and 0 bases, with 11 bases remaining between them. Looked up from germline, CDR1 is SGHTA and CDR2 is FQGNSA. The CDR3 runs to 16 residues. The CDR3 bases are TGTGCCAGCAGCTTAGTCGCCGGGACTAGCACAGATACGCAGTATTTT. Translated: CASSLVAGTSTDTQYF.

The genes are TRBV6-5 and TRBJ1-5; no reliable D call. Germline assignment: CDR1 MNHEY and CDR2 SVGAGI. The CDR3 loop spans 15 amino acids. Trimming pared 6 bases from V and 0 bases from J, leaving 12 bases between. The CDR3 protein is CASRVSGDSNQPQHF. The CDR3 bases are TGTGCCAGCAGAGTATCAGGAGATAGCAATCAGCCCCAGCATTTT.

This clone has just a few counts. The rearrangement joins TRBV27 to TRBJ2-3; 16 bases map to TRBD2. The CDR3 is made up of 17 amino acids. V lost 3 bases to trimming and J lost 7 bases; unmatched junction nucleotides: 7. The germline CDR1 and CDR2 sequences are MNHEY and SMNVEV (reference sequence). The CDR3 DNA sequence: TGTGCCAGCAGTTTCCATGGGACTAGCGGGAGGGCCCATACGCAGTATTTT. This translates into CASSFHGTSGRAHTQYF.

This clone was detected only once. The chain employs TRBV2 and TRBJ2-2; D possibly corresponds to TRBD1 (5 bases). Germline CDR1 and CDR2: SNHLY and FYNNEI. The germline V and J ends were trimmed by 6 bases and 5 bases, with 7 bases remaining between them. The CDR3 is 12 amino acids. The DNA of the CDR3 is TGTGCCAGCAGACAGGCGACCGGGGAGCTGTTTTTT. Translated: CASRQATGELFF. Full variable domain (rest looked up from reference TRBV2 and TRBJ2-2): EPEVTQTPSHQVTQMGQEVILRCVPISNHLYFYWYRQILGQKVEFLVSFYNNEISEKSEIFDDQFSVERPDGSNFTLKIRSTKLEDSAMYFCASRQATGELFFGEGSRLTVL.

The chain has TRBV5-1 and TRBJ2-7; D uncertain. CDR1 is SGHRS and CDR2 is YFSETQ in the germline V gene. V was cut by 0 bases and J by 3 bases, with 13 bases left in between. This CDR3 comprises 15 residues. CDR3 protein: CASSLEGRLGYEQYF. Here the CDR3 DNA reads TGCGCCAGCAGCTTGGAGGGTCGGCTGGGCTACGAGCAGTACTTC. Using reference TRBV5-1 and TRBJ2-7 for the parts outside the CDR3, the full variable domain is KAGVTQTPRYLIKTRGQQVTLSCSPISGHRSVSWYQQTPGQGLQFLFEYFSETQRNKGNFPGRFSGRQFSNSRSEMNVSTLELGDSALYLCASSLEGRLGYEQYFGPGTRLTVT.

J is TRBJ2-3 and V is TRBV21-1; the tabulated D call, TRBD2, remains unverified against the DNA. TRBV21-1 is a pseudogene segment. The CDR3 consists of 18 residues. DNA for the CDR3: TGTGCCAGCAGCAAAGAGGCAGTTTTGTTGGGGGGAGCAGATACGCAGTATTTT. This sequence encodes CASSKEAVLLGGADTQYF.

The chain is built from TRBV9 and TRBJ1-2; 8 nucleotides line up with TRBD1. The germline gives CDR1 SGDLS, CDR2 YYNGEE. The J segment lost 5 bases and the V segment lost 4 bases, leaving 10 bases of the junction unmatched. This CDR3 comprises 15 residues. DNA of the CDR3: TGTGCCAGCAGCCCAGGACAGGGCGGTCTTTATGGCTACACCTTC. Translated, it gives CASSPGQGGLYGYTF.

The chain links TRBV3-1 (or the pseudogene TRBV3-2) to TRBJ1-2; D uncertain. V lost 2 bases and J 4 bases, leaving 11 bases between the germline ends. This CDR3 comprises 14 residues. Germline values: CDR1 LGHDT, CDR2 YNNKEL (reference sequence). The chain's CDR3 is CASSQYTLPYGYTF. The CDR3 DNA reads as TGTGCCAGCAGCCAATACACCCTCCCCTATGGCTACACCTTC.

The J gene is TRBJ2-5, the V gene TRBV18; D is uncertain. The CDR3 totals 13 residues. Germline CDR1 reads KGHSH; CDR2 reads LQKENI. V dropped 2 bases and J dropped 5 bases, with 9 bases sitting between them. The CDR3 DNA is TGTGCCAGCTCACCAGGGATCACGGAGACCCAGTACTTC. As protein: CASSPGITETQYF.

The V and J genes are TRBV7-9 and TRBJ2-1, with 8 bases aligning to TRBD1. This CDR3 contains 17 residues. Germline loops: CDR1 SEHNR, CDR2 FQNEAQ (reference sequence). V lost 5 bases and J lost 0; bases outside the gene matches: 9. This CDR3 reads CASSPGQGDSSYNEQFF. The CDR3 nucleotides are TGTGCCAGCAGCCCAGGACAGGGCGATAGCTCCTACAATGAGCAGTTCTTC.

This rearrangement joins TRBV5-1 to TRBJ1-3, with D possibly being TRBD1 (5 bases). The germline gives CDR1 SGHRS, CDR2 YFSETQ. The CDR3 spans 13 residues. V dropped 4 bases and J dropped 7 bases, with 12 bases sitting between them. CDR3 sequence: CASSPSTVNTIYF. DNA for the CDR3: TGCGCCAGCAGCCCGTCGACAGTTAACACCATATATTTT.

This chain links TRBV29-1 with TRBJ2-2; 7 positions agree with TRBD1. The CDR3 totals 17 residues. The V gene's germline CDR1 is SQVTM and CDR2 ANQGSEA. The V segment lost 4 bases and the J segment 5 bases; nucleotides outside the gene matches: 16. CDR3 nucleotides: TGCAGCGTTGGGGGGCAACAGGGGATTCGTTTTACCGGGGAGCTGTTTTTT. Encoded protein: CSVGGQQGIRFTGELFF.

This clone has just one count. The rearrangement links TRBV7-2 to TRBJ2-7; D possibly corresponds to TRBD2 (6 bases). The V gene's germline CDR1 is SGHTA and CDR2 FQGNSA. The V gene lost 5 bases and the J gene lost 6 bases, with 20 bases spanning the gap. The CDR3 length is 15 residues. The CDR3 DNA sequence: TGTGCCAGCAGCCGTGCGACTAGTCCTCCCGTCGAGCAGTACTTC. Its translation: CASSRATSPPVEQYF.

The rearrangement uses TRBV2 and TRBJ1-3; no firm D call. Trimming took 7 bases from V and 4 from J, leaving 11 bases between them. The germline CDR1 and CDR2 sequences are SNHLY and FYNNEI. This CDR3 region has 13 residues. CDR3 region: CASTLAGGNTIYF. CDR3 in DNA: TGTGCCAGCACCCTTGCGGGGGGAAACACCATATATTTT.

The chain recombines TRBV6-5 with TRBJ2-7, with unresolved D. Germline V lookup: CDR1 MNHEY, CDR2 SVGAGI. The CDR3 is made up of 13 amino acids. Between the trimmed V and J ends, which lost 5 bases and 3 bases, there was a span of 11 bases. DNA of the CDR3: TGTGCCAGCAGTAGACCCGGCGGCTACGAGCAGTACTTC. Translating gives CASSRPGGYEQYF.

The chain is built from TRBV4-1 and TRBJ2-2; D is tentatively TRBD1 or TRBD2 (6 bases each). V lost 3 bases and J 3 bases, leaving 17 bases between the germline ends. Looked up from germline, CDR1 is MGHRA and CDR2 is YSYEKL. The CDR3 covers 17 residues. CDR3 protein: CASSQVFGGPDTGELFF. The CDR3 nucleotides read TGCGCCAGCAGCCAGGTATTTGGGGGGCCGGACACCGGGGAGCTGTTTTTT.

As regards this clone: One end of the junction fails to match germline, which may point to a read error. CDR3 protein: CAWSVGGFGNF. The CDR3 nucleotides are TGTGCCTGGAGTGTCGGGGGGTTTGGGAACTTC. This chain joins TRBV30 and TRBJ2-4; 7 bases are shared with TRBD2. CDR1 and CDR2 from the germline V gene are GTSNPN and SVGIG (reference sequence). This CDR3 is built from 11 residues.

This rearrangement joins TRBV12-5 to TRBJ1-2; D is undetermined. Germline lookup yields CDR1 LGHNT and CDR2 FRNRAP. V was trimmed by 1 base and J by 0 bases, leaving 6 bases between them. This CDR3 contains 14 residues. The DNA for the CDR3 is TGTGCTAGTGGTTTGGCCGGGCCTAACTATGGCTACACCTTC. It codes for CASGLAGPNYGYTF.

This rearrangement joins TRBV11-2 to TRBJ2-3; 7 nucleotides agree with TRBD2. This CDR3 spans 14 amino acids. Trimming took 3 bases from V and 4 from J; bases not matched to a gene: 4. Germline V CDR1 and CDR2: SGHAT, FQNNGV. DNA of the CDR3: TGTGCCAGCAGCTTTCCTAGCGGATCAGATACGCAGTATTTT. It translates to CASSFPSGSDTQYF.